These 22 T cell receptor beta chains were all obtained from the same sample, sequenced in a study of cytomegalovirus exposure and HLA in healthy donors. The PCR ran on 60 Vbeta and 13 Jbeta primers. The assay was immunoSEQ multiplex PCR, and TCRdb's table has in-frame clones only and misses some. The sample has 75,000 to 80,000 clones; about four fifths are singletons. Sequenced material: PBMCs. These receptors were obtained from a man aged 35-49 years in good health and CMV-seronegative.

This chain links TRBV11-2 with TRBJ1-2; TRBD1 is a possible D gene (6 bases). Germline V lookup: CDR1 SGHAT, CDR2 FQNNGV. The CDR3 spans 17 residues. Between the trimmed V and J ends, which lost 4 bases and 1 base, there was a span of 19 bases. The CDR3: CASSSIRRQAHNYGYTF. In DNA form, the CDR3 reads TGTGCCAGCAGCTCGATACGTCGACAGGCGCATAACTATGGCTACACCTTC.

This rearrangement joins TRBV27 to TRBJ2-3; weak D call: TRBD2 (6 bases). The CDR3 has 14 residues. V was clipped by 2 bases and J by 1 base, with 7 bases between them. Germline CDR1 and CDR2: MNHEY and SMNVEV (reference sequence). The CDR3 bases are TGTGCCAGCAGTTTACGCGGGGGCACAGATACGCAGTATTTT. Encoded protein: CASSLRGGTDTQYF.

This clone appeared a few times. This sequence joins TRBV6-5 and TRBJ1-1, with D perhaps TRBD1 (5 bases). The V gene's germline CDR1 is MNHEY and CDR2 SVGAGI. Trimming pared 0 bases from V and 2 bases from J, leaving 10 bases between. CDR3 length: 15 residues. The CDR3, as DNA: TGTGCCAGCAGTTACTCGAAGGGGTTTAACACTGAAGCTTTCTTT. The encoded protein is CASSYSKGFNTEAFF.

This chain links TRBV7-9 with TRBJ1-5; tentatively, D is TRBD1 (6 bases). Trimming stripped 4 bases from V and 7 bases from J, with 8 bases between. Germline CDR1 reads SEHNR; CDR2 reads FQNEAQ (reference sequence). The CDR3 contains 12 residues. The CDR3 sequence is CASSSGVQPQHF. The DNA of the CDR3 is TGTGCCAGCAGCTCAGGGGTCCAGCCCCAGCATTTT.

The gene calls are TRBV7-2 and TRBJ2-3; possibly TRBD2 for D (5 bases). The CDR3 runs 13 residues. V shed 1 base and J shed 8 bases, with 10 bases lying between them. CDR1 SGHTA and CDR2 FQGNSA come from the germline V gene. The CDR3 region is CASSLGRRATQYF. The CDR3 DNA reads as TGTGCCAGCAGCTTAGGGAGGCGAGCTACGCAGTATTTT.

The gene calls are TRBV5-5 and TRBJ2-3; perhaps TRBD2 as D (5 bases). Germline CDR1 reads SGHKS; CDR2 reads YYEKEE (reference sequence). CDR3 size: 15 residues. The V gene lost 2 bases and the J gene lost 6 bases, with 16 bases spanning the gap. The CDR3 loop is CASSLITPGSDTQYF. The CDR3, as DNA: TGTGCCAGCAGCTTAATCACCCCGGGAAGCGATACGCAGTATTTT.

The V and J genes are TRBV9 and TRBJ1-5; 7 nucleotides agree with TRBD1. This CDR3 has 14 amino acids. Trimming removed 3 bases from V and 3 bases from J; junction bases left unmatched: 3. Germline CDR1 is SGDLS and CDR2 is YYNGEE. CDR3 residues: CASSEGTVNQPQHF. The CDR3, as DNA: TGTGCCAGCAGCGAGGGGACAGTCAATCAGCCCCAGCATTTT.

Worth noting for this clone: One end of the junction fails to match germline, which may point to a read error. The chain has TRBV9 and TRBJ2-6; 8 nucleotides align to TRBD1. From germline, CDR1 is SGDLS and CDR2 YYNGEE. The length of the CDR3 is 20 residues. The CDR3 loop reads CASSVGKRDRPSSGANGLTF. CDR3 DNA sequence: TGTGCCAGCAGCGTAGGGAAACGGGACAGGCCTTCTTCTGGGGCCAACGGCCTGACTTTC.

This chain uses TRBV2 with TRBJ1-3; 9 positions match TRBD1. Trimming at V came to 5 bases and at J to 1 base, leaving 6 bases not matched to a gene. The CDR3 is 16 amino acids. Germline V gives CDR1 SNHLY, CDR2 FYNNEI. This CDR3 reads CASSLQGARSGNTIYF. CDR3 nucleotides: TGTGCCAGCAGTTTACAGGGGGCTCGATCTGGAAACACCATATATTTT.

This clone occurred once. The CDR3 is CASSYGSGLSGNTIYF. In DNA, the CDR3 is TGTGCCAGCAGTTACGGGTCGGGTTTGTCTGGAAACACCATATATTTT. This chain links TRBV6-5 with TRBJ1-3; D not certain. The CDR3 contains 16 residues. CDR1 is MNHEY and CDR2 is SVGAGI in the germline V gene. The V and J ends lost 2 bases and 1 base respectively, with 12 bases between them.

This clone was seen only a few times. The gene calls are TRBV14 and TRBJ2-2; 7 nucleotides agree with TRBD1. In germline, CDR1 is SGHDN, CDR2 FVKESK. Losses at the gene ends were 4 bases for V and 4 bases for J; bases not matched to a gene: 9. This CDR3 spans 16 amino acids. CDR3 coding DNA: TGTGCCAGCAGCCGACCGGGACAGCTTCCCACCGGGGAGCTGTTTTTT. This gives the protein CASSRPGQLPTGELFF. The variable domain in full, completed from reference TRBV14 and TRBJ2-2, reads EAGVTQFPSHSVIEKGQTVTLRCDPISGHDNLYWYRRVMGKEIKFLLHFVKESKQDESGMPNNRFLAERTGGTYSTLKVQPAELEDSGVYFCASSRPGQLPTGELFFGEGSRLTVL.

The chain uses TRBV6-1 and TRBJ1-4; no definite D call. Per germline, CDR1 MNHNS and CDR2 SASEGT. The CDR3 totals 14 residues. V gave up 1 base and J gave up 4 bases, with 7 bases separating them. CDR3 DNA sequence: TGTGCCAGCAGTGAAGTCGGTGATAATGAAAAACTGTTTTTT. Encoded protein: CASSEVGDNEKLFF.

V is TRBV7-9 and J is TRBJ1-2; 7 positions match TRBD1. Per the germline V gene, CDR1 is SEHNR and CDR2 is FQNEAQ (reference sequence). Trimming took 3 bases from V and 5 from J; bases not matched to a gene: 3. This CDR3 is 13 amino acids long. CDR3 coding DNA: TGTGCCAGCAGCTTGGCAGGGGGTTATGGCTACACCTTC. Translated: CASSLAGGYGYTF. Full variable domain (remainder filled in from reference TRBV7-9 and TRBJ1-2): DTGVSQNPRHKITKRGQNVTFRCDPISEHNRLYWYRQTLGQGPEFLTYFQNEAQLEKSRLLSDRFSAERPKGSFSTLEIQRTEQGDSAMYLCASSLAGGYGYTFGSGTRLTVV.

The V gene is TRBV5-1, the J gene TRBJ1-1, with a weak D call TRBD1 (5 bases). V lost 4 bases and J 1 base, leaving 8 bases between the germline ends. Germline V gene lookup returns CDR1 SGHRS and CDR2 YFSETQ. This CDR3 comprises 13 residues. CDR3 nucleotides: TGCGCCAGCAGCCCAGGACAGAACACTGAAGCTTTCTTT. It codes for CASSPGQNTEAFF.

This clone was seen a single time. This chain uses TRBV28 with TRBJ1-2, with a weak D call TRBD1 (5 bases). The CDR3 is 12 residues long. The V and J ends lost 10 bases and 5 bases respectively, with 14 bases between them. The germline CDR1 and CDR2 sequences are MDHEN and SYDVKM. The CDR3 nucleotides are TGTGCCACCGGAGGGGTCGTATATGGCTACACCTTC. Its protein product is CATGGVVYGYTF.

This chain uses TRBV5-8 with TRBJ2-7, with 8 bases that match TRBD2. The CDR3 has 15 residues. Germline assignment: CDR1 SGHTS and CDR2 YDEGEE. V trimming: 4 bases; J trimming: 2 bases; junction bases outside the gene matches: 8. The CDR3 coding sequence is TGTGCCAGCAGCCGGCGGGGGGCGGGGGCCTACGAGCAGTACTTC. Translated: CASSRRGAGAYEQYF.

Notes on this clone: One end of the junction varies from germline; a read error may be responsible. The V call is TRBV7-7, the J call TRBJ2-3, with 8 bases fitting TRBD2. The germline V gene encodes CDR1 SSHAT and CDR2 FNYEAQ (reference sequence). This CDR3 has 15 residues. CDR3 DNA: TGTGCTAGCAGCTTGGCTAGCGGGTGGGGAGATACGCAGTATTTT. It is translated as CASSLASGWGDTQYF. The full variable domain, with the rest looked up from reference TRBV7-7 and TRBJ2-3, is GAGVSQSPRYKVTKRGQDVTLRCDPISSHATLYWYQQALGQGPEFLTYFNYEAQPDKSGLPSDRFSAERPEGSISTLTIQRTEQRDSAMYRCASSLASGWGDTQYFGPGTRLTVL.

The V gene is TRBV7-2, the J gene TRBJ2-3, with 11 bases identical to TRBD2. Germline loops: CDR1 SGHTA, CDR2 FQGNSA. CDR3 size: 15 residues. V lost 3 bases and J lost 3; bases outside the gene matches: 2. CDR3 region: CASSFRLAGTDTQYF. Here the CDR3 DNA reads TGTGCCAGCAGCTTCCGACTAGCGGGGACAGATACGCAGTATTTT.

This chain links TRBV9 with TRBJ2-7, with D tentatively TRBD2 (7 bases). The CDR3 loop spans 15 amino acids. Per the germline V gene, CDR1 is SGDLS and CDR2 is YYNGEE. Trimming took 3 bases from V and 3 from J, leaving 16 bases between them. CDR3 in DNA: TGTGCCAGCAGCGCCGGTGAGGGGGGGTTCTACGAGCAGTACTTC. It yields the protein CASSAGEGGFYEQYF.

The chain is built from TRBV11-1 and TRBJ2-1; TRBD1 matches 7 bases. Trimming at V came to 1 base and at J to 7 bases, leaving 4 bases not matched to a gene. The CDR3 contains 14 residues. Germline V gene data show CDR1 as SGHAT and CDR2 as FQDESV (reference sequence). CDR3 nucleotide sequence: TGTGCCAGCAGCTTAGAAAGACAGGGTAATGAGCAGTTCTTC. Translated, it gives CASSLERQGNEQFF.

This clone was counted only a few times. The rearrangement uses TRBV11-2 and TRBJ2-7; no clear D gene. This CDR3 comprises 15 residues. Between the trimmed V and J ends, which lost 7 bases and 2 bases, there was a span of 18 bases. Germline lookup yields CDR1 SGHAT and CDR2 FQNNGV. This CDR3 is CASNPVARGTYEQYF. CDR3 nucleotides: TGTGCCAGCAACCCAGTCGCGCGCGGCACCTACGAGCAGTACTTC.

V and J are TRBV5-1 and TRBJ2-2; 7 positions match TRBD1. The CDR3 contains 16 residues. The trim removed 3 bases at V and 3 bases at J, leaving 8 bases unmatched. The germline CDR1 and CDR2 sequences are SGHRS and YFSETQ. CDR3 nucleotide sequence: TGCGCCAGCAGCTCCCTGACAGGGAAGGACACCGGGGAGCTGTTTTTT. This translates into CASSSLTGKDTGELFF.